This T cell receptor (beta chain) was observed in a study of identical twins. A single record per CDR3 protein comes from TCRdb applying MiXCR to the 5' RACE reads. This table has 420,000 or so distinct CDR3 sequences, about 18% appearing once. The germline V gene has CDR1 WSHSY and CDR2 SAAADI. This CDR3 is built from 14 residues. Trimming took 6 bases from V and 7 from J; bases not matched to a gene: 4. This clonotype originated in a man aged 50 to 60 in good health. V and J are TRBV10-2 and TRBJ1-6; 9 bases agree with TRBD1. The sample was naive T cells sorted from blood. DNA of the CDR3: TGCGCCAGCAGCGTGACAGGGGGGAATTCACCCCTCCACTTT. This encodes CASSVTGGNSPLHF.